The rows below give T cell receptor beta chains drawn from one sample of a study of shared clonotypes between healthy human individuals. Some clones are missing from TCRdb's copy, which holds only in-frame ones; the method was immunoSEQ multiplex PCR. This repertoire shows some 1.5 million clones, roughly 98% found once; its top ten account for 0.4% to 0.45%. Sequenced input: naive CD4+ T cells sorted from blood. Receptors originate from a man between 25 and 39 years old in good health. The CDR3 runs from the conserved cysteine through the conserved F or W. The D gene is left open where the match is weak. Clone size is shown for a subset of rows, as once, few, many or a class of expanded clone.

v_call	d_call	j_call	clone_size	cdr3_aa	cdr3_nt
TRBV9	-	TRBJ2-1	-	CALTPGSEYYRGEQFF	TGTGCCCTCACGCCGGGGTCGGAGTACTACAGAGGTGAGCAGTTCTTC
TRBV28	-	TRBJ2-3	-	CASMWGTGATDTQYF	TGTGCCAGCATGTGGGGGACCGGGGCCACAGATACGCAGTATTTT
TRBV5-1	-	TRBJ2-3	-	CASSPGSDTQYF	TGCGCCAGCAGCCCAGGTTCAGATACGCAGTATTTT
TRBV5-1	-	TRBJ2-5	-	CASSQKETQYF	TGCGCCAGCAGCCAAAAAGAGACCCAGTACTTC
TRBV5-1	-	TRBJ2-1	-	CASSLVRSSYNEQFF	TGCGCCAGCAGCTTGGTCAGGAGCTCCTACAATGAGCAGTTCTTC
TRBV2	TRBD1	TRBJ1-2	-	CASSAGAGGPNYGYTF	TGTGCCAGCAGTGCGGGGGCAGGGGGACCGAACTATGGCTACACCTTC
TRBV7-9	-	TRBJ1-2	-	CASSLENDPYGYTF	TGTGCCAGCAGCTTAGAAAACGACCCCTATGGCTACACCTTC
TRBV18	-	TRBJ2-3	-	CASSPEDTQYF	TGTGCCAGCTCCCCTGAAGATACGCAGTATTTT
TRBV9	-	TRBJ2-1	-	CASSVVGFHNEQFF	TGTGCCAGCAGCGTAGTCGGTTTCCACAATGAGCAGTTCTTC
TRBV18	-	TRBJ1-5	-	CASSPSGNQPQHF	TGTGCCAGCTCACCGAGCGGCAATCAGCCCCAGCATTTT
TRBV5-1	TRBD2	TRBJ2-7	once	CASSRDLAGGVNEQYF	TGCGCCAGCAGCCGGGACCTAGCGGGTGGAGTGAACGAGCAGTACTTC
TRBV5-1	-	TRBJ2-7	once	CASSLLGGPTYEQYF	TGCGCCAGCAGCTTGCTAGGCGGTCCGACTTACGAGCAGTACTTC
TRBV18	TRBD2	TRBJ2-7	-	CASSPGSGSSEQYF	TGTGCCAGCTCACCAGGGAGCGGGAGCAGCGAGCAGTACTTC
TRBV10-3	-	TRBJ2-1	-	CAIRQHLAYNEQFF	TGTGCCATAAGACAACACCTGGCCTACAATGAGCAGTTCTTC
TRBV15	-	TRBJ2-3	-	CATSREVAGMTRSTDTQYF	TGTGCCACCAGCAGAGAGGTAGCAGGGATGACACGTAGCACAGATACGCAGTATTTT
TRBV7-2	TRBD1	TRBJ2-7	-	CASSFYRGTDEQYF	TGTGCCAGCAGCTTCTACAGGGGGACGGACGAGCAGTACTTC
TRBV5-1	TRBD2	TRBJ2-1	once	CASSLEAGGPNEQFF	TGCGCCAGCAGCTTGGAGGCGGGAGGGCCCAATGAGCAGTTCTTC
TRBV19	TRBD1	TRBJ2-7	-	CASSIRDRGLVYEQYF	TGTGCCAGTAGTATCCGGGACAGGGGTCTGGTCTACGAGCAGTACTTC
TRBV7-2	-	TRBJ1-3	-	CASSPGPGNTIYF	TGTGCCAGCAGCCCGGGACCTGGAAACACCATATATTTT
TRBV5-1	TRBD2	TRBJ2-1	-	CASSLLLAGENEQFF	TGCGCCAGCAGCTTGTTACTAGCGGGTGAAAATGAGCAGTTCTTC
TRBV27	TRBD1	TRBJ1-4	-	CASSLSGLGTGGIGWNEKLFF	TGTGCCAGCAGTTTATCAGGTCTGGGGACAGGGGGAATAGGTTGGAATGAAAAACTGTTTTTT
TRBV7-6	-	TRBJ2-5	-	CASSLASLAAQFQETQYF	TGTGCCAGCAGCTTAGCTTCCTTAGCGGCACAATTCCAAGAGACCCAGTACTTC
TRBV27	TRBD2	TRBJ2-7	-	CASSSSGRHYEQYF	TGTGCCAGCAGTTCTAGCGGGAGGCACTACGAGCAGTACTTC
TRBV5-1	-	TRBJ1-3	-	CASGERASSGNTIYF	TGCGCCAGCGGCGAGAGAGCCAGCTCTGGAAACACCATATATTTT
TRBV6-1	TRBD1	TRBJ1-5	-	CAGESGRGGNQPQHF	TGTGCCGGGGAATCCGGCAGGGGGGGCAATCAGCCCCAGCATTTT
TRBV29-1	-	TRBJ2-1	-	CSVVYSGRPGLDEQFF	TGCAGCGTTGTTTACTCGGGCAGGCCGGGGTTGGATGAGCAGTTCTTC
TRBV27	-	TRBJ2-3	-	CASSFGTEGKWYF	TGTGCCAGCAGTTTCGGGACTGAGGGGAAGTGGTATTTT
TRBV19	-	TRBJ2-3	-	CASSPRGPGTDTQYF	TGTGCCAGTAGTCCCAGGGGCCCTGGCACAGATACGCAGTATTTT
TRBV30	-	TRBJ1-1	-	CARGEVTEAFF	TGTGCTCGGGGGGAAGTAACTGAAGCTTTCTTT
TRBV7-9	-	TRBJ1-4	-	CASTLRGATNEKLFF	TGTGCCAGCACCCTCCGGGGAGCAACTAATGAAAAACTGTTTTTT
TRBV9	-	TRBJ2-3	-	CASSVATSGTQYF	TGTGCCAGCAGCGTAGCTACAAGCGGGACGCAGTATTTT
TRBV7-3	TRBD2	TRBJ2-3	-	CASSLVASGTGADTQYF	TGTGCCAGCAGCTTAGTGGCTAGCGGGACGGGGGCAGATACGCAGTATTTT
TRBV11-1	TRBD2	TRBJ2-7	-	CASSPGLGWGYEQYF	TGTGCCAGCAGCCCCGGACTAGGGTGGGGCTACGAGCAGTACTTC